The source of this T cell receptor (beta chain) is a study of CXCR3-negative and CXCR3-positive naive CD8 T cells. Study at large: Collectively, the libraries yielded approximately 140 million TRB reads in total, at about 1.5 +/- 0.3 million per library.

General observations from the study: Higher TRB CDR3 hydrophobicity marked CXCR3-positive naive cells relative to CXCR3-negative naive cells.

The CDR3 is 15 amino acids. Germline CDR1 reads SGHVS; CDR2 reads FNYEAQ. Concerning this clonotype: Its antigen is as yet unknown.

UMI-labeled 5' RACE TRB cDNA libraries were prepared from the cells. TCRdb re-called the 5' RACE reads and catalogs CDR3 proteins one per entry, DNA excluded. The repertoire table contains about 98,000 distinct CDR3 sequences. The V and J genes are TRBV7-6 and TRBJ2-5; TCRdb names TRBD1, which stays unverified in the absence of DNA. The source of this sequence is a human donor in good health. Some clones in this sample may be carry-over from other donors' samples. Material: naive CXCR3+ CD8+ T cells from blood. Regarding subset: CD45RO-CCR7+CD27+CD95- naive CD8+ T cells expressing CXCR3 (TNR3+). This CDR3 is CASSLDVRGTETQYF.